The 16 T cell receptor beta chains below all came from one sample that was sequenced in a study of CD8+ T cells in alopecia areata. The sequencing template was cDNA reverse transcribed from extracted RNA. Profiled with immunoSEQ multiplex PCR; TCRdb holds only in-frame clones, not every one. The data hold tens of thousands of clones, with 35% to 55% observed a single time. Treatment specified: oral pan-JAK inhibitor, 5-10 mg twice daily. This specimen consisted of CD8+ T cells sorted from blood, obtained between weeks 36 and 40, from a patient treated with tofacitinib. These receptors came from a human donor with alopecia areata.

Written as DNA, the CDR3 is TGTGCCAGCAGCGTCCTCTCTGGGGCCAACGTCCTGACTTTC. This codes for CASSVLSGANVLTF. The rearrangement uses TRBV7-8 and TRBJ2-6; D gene uncertain. Germline loops: CDR1 SGHVS, CDR2 FQNEAQ. Between the trimmed V and J ends, which lost 5 bases and 0 bases, there was a span of 5 bases. The length of the CDR3 is 14 residues.

V usage is TRBV30 and J usage is TRBJ2-7; D is ambiguous. The V end lost 3 bases, the J end lost 2 bases, and 5 bases lay between the germline ends. CDR1 and CDR2 from the germline V gene are GTSNPN and SVGIG (reference sequence). This CDR3 is built from 11 residues. The CDR3 here is CAWRIAYEQYF. CDR3 bases: TGTGCCTGGAGAATCGCCTACGAGCAGTACTTC.

This clone was found once. The gene calls are TRBV9 and TRBJ2-1; D gene ambiguous. From germline, CDR1 is SGDLS and CDR2 YYNGEE. The CDR3 loop spans 13 amino acids. Trimming left V 0 bases short and J 7 bases short, with 8 bases between. The CDR3 DNA reads TGTGCCAGCAGCGTAGCTCCAGCGAATGAGCAGTTCTTC. This gives the protein CASSVAPANEQFF.

This chain uses TRBV29-1 with TRBJ1-2; D unclear. The CDR3 spans 12 residues. V was pared by 3 bases and J by 2 bases, with 7 bases between. Germline CDR1 is SQVTM and CDR2 is ANQGSEA. The CDR3 sequence is CSVEPENYGYTF. CDR3 DNA sequence: TGCAGCGTTGAGCCGGAAAACTATGGCTACACCTTC.

The V and J genes are TRBV11-2 and TRBJ2-7; no definite D call. Germline CDR1 SGHAT, CDR2 FQNNGV. This CDR3 has 17 residues. Trimming left V 0 bases short and J 4 bases short, with 19 bases between. The CDR3 is CASSLDPESVRLYEQYF. The CDR3 nucleotides are TGTGCCAGCAGCTTAGATCCGGAGTCAGTACGGTTGTACGAGCAGTACTTC.

The chain couples TRBV6-1 to TRBJ2-1, with D perhaps TRBD1 or TRBD2 (5 bases each). Trimming took 7 bases from V and 7 from J, leaving 11 bases between them. The length of the CDR3 is 12 residues. The germline gives CDR1 MNHNS, CDR2 SASEGT. The CDR3 DNA reads TGTGCCAGCACTGGGGACCCGAATGAGCAGTTCTTC. Translation gives CASTGDPNEQFF.

The chain employs TRBV27 and TRBJ1-2; TRBD1 matches at 7 bases. Trimming cost V 2 bases and J 8 bases; bases outside gene matches: 8. The germline V gene encodes CDR1 MNHEY and CDR2 SMNVEV (reference sequence). This CDR3 is 14 amino acids long. The CDR3 loop is CASSLKGAPDGYTF. The DNA of the CDR3 is TGTGCCAGCAGTTTAAAGGGGGCCCCAGACGGCTACACCTTC.

The genes are TRBV4-1 and TRBJ2-7; D ambiguous. With 1 base removed from V and 5 bases from J, the gap between germline ends came to 9 bases. CDR3 length equals 13 residues. Germline CDR1 and CDR2: MGHRA and YSYEKL. CDR3 amino acids: CASSQARAHEQYF. CDR3 DNA: TGCGCCAGCAGCCAAGCTCGAGCCCACGAGCAGTACTTC.

This clone is a singleton in its sample. The gene calls are TRBV11-2 and TRBJ2-1; perhaps TRBD2 as D (6 bases). V was trimmed by 1 base and J by 5 bases, leaving 12 bases between them. CDR3 size: 15 residues. The germline V gene has CDR1 SGHAT and CDR2 FQNNGV. CDR3 DNA: TGTGCCAGCAGCTTAGGGGGCGGGATCCACAATGAGCAGTTCTTC. Amino acid sequence: CASSLGGGIHNEQFF.

The chain has TRBV9 and TRBJ2-1; no clear D gene. The CDR3 spans 14 residues. The germline V gene encodes CDR1 SGDLS and CDR2 YYNGEE. The germline V and J ends were trimmed by 0 bases and 4 bases, with 8 bases remaining between them. The CDR3 DNA follows: TGTGCCAGCAGCGTAGTATCTGGGTACAATGAGCAGTTCTTC. This gives the protein CASSVVSGYNEQFF.

The V gene is TRBV30, the J gene TRBJ1-2, with 8 bases aligning to TRBD1. This CDR3 comprises 13 residues. J lost 6 bases, V lost 1 base, and 4 bases had no gene match. Germline V gene data show CDR1 as GTSNPN and CDR2 as SVGIG (reference sequence). This CDR3 reads CAWSAGTGDGYTF. The CDR3 nucleotides are TGTGCCTGGAGTGCAGGGACAGGCGATGGCTACACCTTC.

This rearrangement joins TRBV6-5 to TRBJ1-2; 7 nucleotides line up with TRBD1. There are 14 residues in the CDR3. V shed 6 bases, J shed 4 bases, and the junction held 8 bases outside the gene matches. The germline V gene encodes CDR1 MNHEY and CDR2 SVGAGI. CDR3 protein: CASRMTGFSYGYTF. DNA for the CDR3: TGTGCCAGCAGGATGACAGGGTTTAGCTATGGCTACACCTTC.

The chain uses TRBV27 and TRBJ2-1, with D tentatively TRBD1 (6 bases). Germline CDR1 MNHEY, CDR2 SMNVEV (reference sequence). The CDR3 runs to 14 residues. Trimming pared 7 bases from V and 4 bases from J, leaving 14 bases between. CDR3 amino acids: CASNPIGQYNEQFF. The CDR3 bases are TGTGCCAGCAACCCAATAGGACAGTACAATGAGCAGTTCTTC.

In its sample, this clone was seen a few times. The chain joins TRBV5-1 to TRBJ2-7; D is unclear. The CDR3 extends over 14 amino acids. Germline-derived CDR1 and CDR2 are SGHRS and YFSETQ. The ends were cut back, 4 bases at V and 3 bases at J, with 14 bases in the middle. CDR3 in DNA: TGCGCCAGCAGCGCCTCATTGGCCCTCTACGAGCAGTACTTC. It encodes CASSASLALYEQYF.

There are a few counts of this clone. This chain connects TRBV29-1 to TRBJ2-7; tentatively, D is TRBD1 (6 bases). Trimming removed 6 bases from V and 7 bases from J, with 13 bases in between. Germline lookup yields CDR1 SQVTM and CDR2 ANQGSEA. The CDR3 runs 11 residues. The DNA for the CDR3 is TGCAGCGTCCGGTTAGGGGGAGAGCAGTACTTC. Translated, it gives CSVRLGGEQYF.

The rearrangement joins TRBV4-3 to TRBJ2-7; no clear D gene. The germline V gene encodes CDR1 LGHNA and CDR2 YSLEER. The CDR3 loop spans 17 amino acids. V gave up 0 bases and J gave up 3 bases, with 18 bases separating them. In DNA form, the CDR3 reads TGCGCCAGCAGCCAAGAAGTGGTAGGGAACAGAAACTACGAGCAGTACTTC. It is translated as CASSQEVVGNRNYEQYF.